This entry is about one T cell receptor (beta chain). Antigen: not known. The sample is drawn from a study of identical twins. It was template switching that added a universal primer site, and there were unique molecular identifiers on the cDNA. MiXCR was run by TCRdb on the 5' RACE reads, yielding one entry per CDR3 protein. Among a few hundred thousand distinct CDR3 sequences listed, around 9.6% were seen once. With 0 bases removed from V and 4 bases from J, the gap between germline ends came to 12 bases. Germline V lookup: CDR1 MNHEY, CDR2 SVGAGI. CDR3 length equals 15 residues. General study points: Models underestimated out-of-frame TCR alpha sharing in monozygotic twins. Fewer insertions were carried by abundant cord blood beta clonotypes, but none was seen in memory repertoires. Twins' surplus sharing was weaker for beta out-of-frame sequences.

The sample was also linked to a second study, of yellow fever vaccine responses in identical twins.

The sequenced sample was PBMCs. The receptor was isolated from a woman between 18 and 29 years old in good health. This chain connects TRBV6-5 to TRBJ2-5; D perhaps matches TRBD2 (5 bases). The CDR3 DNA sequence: TGTGCCAGCAGTTACTCGGAGGTTTCGAGAGAGACCCAGTACTTC. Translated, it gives CASSYSEVSRETQYF.